This T cell receptor (beta chain) was found in a study of OX40 agonist ivuxolimab in advanced cancers. Across the whole study: Earlier treatment with anti-PD-1, anti-PD-L1 or anti-CTLA-4 was permitted, and approximately 38% had received some. Study-wide results and caveats: More expanded clones were seen, on average, in CD8+ T cells than in CD4+. Not determined was the antigen specificity of the expanded peripheral T cells.

Trimming took 3 bases from V and 2 from J, leaving 12 bases between them. Germline assignment: CDR1 PRHDT and CDR2 FYEKMQ (reference sequence). The CDR3 spans 15 residues. Profiling relied on immunoSEQ multiplex PCR, and the TCRdb table lists in-frame clones only, not all of them. The repertoire holds about 32,000 clones, 80% to 90% seen once, with roughly 34% in the top ten. Note on this clone: Its antigen is unidentified.

The TCR sequence derives from an adult with an advanced solid tumor such as melanoma, head and neck, liver or kidney cancer. Sequenced here: CD4+ or CD8+ T cells sorted from blood, sampled in a trial of the OX40 agonist ivuxolimab. The chain combines TRBV13 with TRBJ2-3; no clear D gene. The DNA of the CDR3 is TGTGCCAGCAGCTTCAGCCAGGCCCCCACAGATACGCAGTATTTT. Its translation: CASSFSQAPTDTQYF.